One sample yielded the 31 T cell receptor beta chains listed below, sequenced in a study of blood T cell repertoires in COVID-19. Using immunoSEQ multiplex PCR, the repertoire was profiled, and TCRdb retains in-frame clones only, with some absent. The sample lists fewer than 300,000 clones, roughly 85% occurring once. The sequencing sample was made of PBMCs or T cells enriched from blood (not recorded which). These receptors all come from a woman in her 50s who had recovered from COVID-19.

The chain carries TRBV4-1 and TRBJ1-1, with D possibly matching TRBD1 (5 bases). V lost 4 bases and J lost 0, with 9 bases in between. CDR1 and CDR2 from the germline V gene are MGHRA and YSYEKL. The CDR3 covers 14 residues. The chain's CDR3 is CASSLARVNTEAFF. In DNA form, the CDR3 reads TGCGCCAGCAGCCTGGCCAGGGTGAACACTGAAGCTTTCTTT.

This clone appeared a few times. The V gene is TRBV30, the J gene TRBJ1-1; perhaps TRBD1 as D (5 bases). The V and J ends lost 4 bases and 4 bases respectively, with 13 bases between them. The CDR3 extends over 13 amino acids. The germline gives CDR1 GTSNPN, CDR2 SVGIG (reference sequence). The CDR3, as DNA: TGTGCCTGGATCAAGGGGTCCGGCACTGAAGCTTTCTTT. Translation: CAWIKGSGTEAFF. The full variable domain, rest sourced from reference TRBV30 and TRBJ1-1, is SQTIHQWPATLVQPVGSPLSLECTVEGTSNPNLYWYRQAAGRGLQLLFYSVGIGQISSEVPQNLSASRPQDRQFILSSKKLLLSDSGFYLCAWIKGSGTEAFFGQGTRLTVV.

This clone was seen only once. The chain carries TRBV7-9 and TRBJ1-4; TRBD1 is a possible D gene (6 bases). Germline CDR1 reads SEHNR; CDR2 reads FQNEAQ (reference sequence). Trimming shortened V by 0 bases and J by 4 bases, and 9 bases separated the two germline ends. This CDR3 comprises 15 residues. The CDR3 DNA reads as TGTGCCAGCAGCTTAGCGGGGGCCGGTAATGAAAAACTGTTTTTT. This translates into CASSLAGAGNEKLFF.

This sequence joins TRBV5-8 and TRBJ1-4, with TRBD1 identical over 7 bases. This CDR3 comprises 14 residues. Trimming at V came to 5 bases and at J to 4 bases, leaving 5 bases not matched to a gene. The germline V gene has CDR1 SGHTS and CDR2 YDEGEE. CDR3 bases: TGTGCCAGCAGTTTTGGACAGGTTAATGAAAAACTGTTTTTT. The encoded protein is CASSFGQVNEKLFF.

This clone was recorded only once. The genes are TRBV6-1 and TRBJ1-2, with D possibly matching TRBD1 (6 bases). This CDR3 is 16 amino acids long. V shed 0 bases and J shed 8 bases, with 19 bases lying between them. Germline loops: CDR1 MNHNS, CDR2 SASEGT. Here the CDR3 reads CASSEALTGQESGYTF. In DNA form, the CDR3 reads TGTGCCAGCAGTGAAGCGCTTACAGGGCAGGAAAGCGGCTACACCTTC.

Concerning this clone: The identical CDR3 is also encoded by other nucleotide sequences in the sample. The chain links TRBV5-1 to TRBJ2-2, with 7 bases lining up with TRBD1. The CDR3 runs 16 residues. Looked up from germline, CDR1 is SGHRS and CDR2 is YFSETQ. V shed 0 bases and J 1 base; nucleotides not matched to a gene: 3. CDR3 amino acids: CASSLGAGGNTGELFF. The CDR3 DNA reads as TGCGCCAGCAGCTTGGGCGCAGGGGGGAACACCGGGGAGCTGTTTTTT.

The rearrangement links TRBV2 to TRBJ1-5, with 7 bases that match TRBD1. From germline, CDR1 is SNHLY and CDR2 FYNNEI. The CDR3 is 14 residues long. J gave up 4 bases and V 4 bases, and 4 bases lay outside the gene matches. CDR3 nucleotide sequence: TGTGCCAGCAGTGGACAGGGACCTAATCAGCCCCAGCATTTT. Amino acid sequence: CASSGQGPNQPQHF.

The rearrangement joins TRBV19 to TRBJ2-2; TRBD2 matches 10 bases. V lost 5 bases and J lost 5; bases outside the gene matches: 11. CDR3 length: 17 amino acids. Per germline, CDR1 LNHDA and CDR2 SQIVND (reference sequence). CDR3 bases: TGTGCCAGTAGTGGCAGCGGGAGGGCCACGGGGACCGGGGAGCTGTTTTTT. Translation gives CASSGSGRATGTGELFF.

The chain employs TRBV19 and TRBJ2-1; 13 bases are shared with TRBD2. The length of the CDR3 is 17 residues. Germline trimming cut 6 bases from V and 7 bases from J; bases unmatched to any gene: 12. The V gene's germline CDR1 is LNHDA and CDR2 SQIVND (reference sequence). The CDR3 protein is CASSGLAGVLTQNEQFF. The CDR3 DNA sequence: TGTGCCAGTAGCGGACTAGCGGGAGTGCTGACACAAAATGAGCAGTTCTTC.

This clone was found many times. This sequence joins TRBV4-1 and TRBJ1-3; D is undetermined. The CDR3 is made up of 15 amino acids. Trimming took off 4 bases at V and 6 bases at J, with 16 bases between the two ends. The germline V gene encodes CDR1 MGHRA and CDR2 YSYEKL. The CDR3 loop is CASSRGLKAPNTIYF. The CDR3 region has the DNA TGCGCCAGCAGCCGAGGACTTAAAGCCCCAAACACCATATATTTT.

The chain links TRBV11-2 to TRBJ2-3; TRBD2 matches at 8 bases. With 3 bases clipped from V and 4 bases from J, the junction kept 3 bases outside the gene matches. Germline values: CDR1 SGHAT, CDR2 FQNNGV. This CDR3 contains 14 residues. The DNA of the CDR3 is TGTGCCAGCAGCTTGACGGGGGGGCCAGATACGCAGTATTTT. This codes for CASSLTGGPDTQYF.

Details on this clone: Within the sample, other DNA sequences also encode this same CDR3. CDR3 nucleotides: TGCGCCAGCAGCTTCCCGGGGGAAGAGACCCAGTACTTC. This sequence encodes CASSFPGEETQYF. The gene calls are TRBV5-1 and TRBJ2-5; tentative D call: TRBD2 (6 bases). The CDR3 length is 13 residues. Per germline, CDR1 SGHRS and CDR2 YFSETQ. The germline V and J ends were trimmed by 2 bases and 3 bases, with 8 bases remaining between them.

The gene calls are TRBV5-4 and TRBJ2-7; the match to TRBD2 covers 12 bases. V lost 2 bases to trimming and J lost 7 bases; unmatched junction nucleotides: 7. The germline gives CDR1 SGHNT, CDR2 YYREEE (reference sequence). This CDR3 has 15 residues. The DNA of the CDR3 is TGTGCCAGCAGCTTCCTAGCGGGAGGGGGAGGGGAGCAGTACTTC. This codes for CASSFLAGGGGEQYF.

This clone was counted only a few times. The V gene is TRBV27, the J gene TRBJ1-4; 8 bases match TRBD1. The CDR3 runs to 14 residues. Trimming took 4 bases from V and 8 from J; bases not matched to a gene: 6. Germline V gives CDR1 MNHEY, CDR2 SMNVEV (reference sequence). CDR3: CASSSNRGGEKLFF. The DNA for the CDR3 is TGTGCCAGCAGTTCAAACAGGGGGGGGGAAAAACTGTTTTTT. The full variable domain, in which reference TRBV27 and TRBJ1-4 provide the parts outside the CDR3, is EAQVTQNPRYLITVTGKKLTVTCSQNMNHEYMSWYRQDPGLGLRQIYYSMNVEVTDKGDVPEGYKVSRKEKRNFPLILESPSPNQTSLYFCASSSNRGGEKLFFGSGTQLSVL.

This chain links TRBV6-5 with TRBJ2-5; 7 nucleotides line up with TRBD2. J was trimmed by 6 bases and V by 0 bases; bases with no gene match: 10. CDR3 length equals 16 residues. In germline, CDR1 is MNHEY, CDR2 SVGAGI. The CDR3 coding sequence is TGTGCCAGCAGTTACTCGGGGGGGACCCCCGGGAAGACCCAGTACTTC. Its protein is CASSYSGGTPGKTQYF.

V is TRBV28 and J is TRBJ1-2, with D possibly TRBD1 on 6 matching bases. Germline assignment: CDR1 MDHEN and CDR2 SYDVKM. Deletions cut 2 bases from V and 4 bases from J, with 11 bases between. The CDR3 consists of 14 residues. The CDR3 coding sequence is TGTGCCAGCAGTTTACGGGCAGGGGTCTATGGCTACACCTTC. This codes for CASSLRAGVYGYTF.

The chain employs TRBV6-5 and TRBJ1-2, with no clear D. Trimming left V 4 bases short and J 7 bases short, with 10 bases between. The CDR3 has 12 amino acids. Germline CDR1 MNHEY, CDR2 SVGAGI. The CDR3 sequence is CASSLEYGGYTF. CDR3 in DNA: TGTGCCAGCAGTTTGGAGTATGGTGGCTACACCTTC.

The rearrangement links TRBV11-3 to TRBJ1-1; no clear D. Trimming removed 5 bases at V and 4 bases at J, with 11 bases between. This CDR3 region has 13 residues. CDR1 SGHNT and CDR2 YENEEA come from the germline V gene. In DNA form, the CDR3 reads TGTGCCAGCAGCCAACTGCGGGGCACTGAAGCTTTCTTT. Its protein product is CASSQLRGTEAFF. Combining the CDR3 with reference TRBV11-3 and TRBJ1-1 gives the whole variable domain EAGVVQSPRYKIIEKKQPVAFWCNPISGHNTLYWYLQNLGQGPELLIRYENEEAVDDSQLPKDRFSAERLKGVDSTLKIQPAELGDSAVYLCASSQLRGTEAFFGQGTRLTVV.

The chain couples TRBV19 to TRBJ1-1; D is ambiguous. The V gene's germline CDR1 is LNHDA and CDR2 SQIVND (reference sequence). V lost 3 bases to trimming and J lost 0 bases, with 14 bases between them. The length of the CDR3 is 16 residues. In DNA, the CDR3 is TGTGCCAGTAGTATTGGCAGTCGTTCCGTGAACACTGAAGCTTTCTTT. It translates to CASSIGSRSVNTEAFF.

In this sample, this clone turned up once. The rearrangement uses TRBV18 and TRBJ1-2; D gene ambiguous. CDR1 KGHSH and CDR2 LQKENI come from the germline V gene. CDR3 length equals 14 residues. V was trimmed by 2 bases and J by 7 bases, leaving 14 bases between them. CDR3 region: CASSPSPGSGGYTF. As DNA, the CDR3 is TGTGCCAGCTCACCATCCCCGGGGAGTGGTGGCTACACCTTC. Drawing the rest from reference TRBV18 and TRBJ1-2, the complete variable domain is NAGVMQNPRHLVRRRGQEARLRCSPMKGHSHVYWYRQLPEEGLKFMVYLQKENIIDESGMPKERFSAEFPKEGPSILRIQQVVRGDSAAYFCASSPSPGSGGYTFGSGTRLTVV.

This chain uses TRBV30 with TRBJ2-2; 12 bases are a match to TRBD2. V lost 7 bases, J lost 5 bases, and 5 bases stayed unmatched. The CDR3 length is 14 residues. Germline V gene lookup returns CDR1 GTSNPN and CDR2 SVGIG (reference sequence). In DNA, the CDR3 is TGTGCCTTGACTAGCGGGAGAAAAACCGGGGAGCTGTTTTTT. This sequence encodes CALTSGRKTGELFF.

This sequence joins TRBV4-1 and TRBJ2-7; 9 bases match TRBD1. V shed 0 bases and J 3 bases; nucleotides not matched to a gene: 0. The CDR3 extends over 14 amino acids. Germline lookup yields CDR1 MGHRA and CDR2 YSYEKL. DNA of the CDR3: TGCGCCAGCAGCCAAGAGGGACAGGGCTACGAGCAGTACTTC. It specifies CASSQEGQGYEQYF.

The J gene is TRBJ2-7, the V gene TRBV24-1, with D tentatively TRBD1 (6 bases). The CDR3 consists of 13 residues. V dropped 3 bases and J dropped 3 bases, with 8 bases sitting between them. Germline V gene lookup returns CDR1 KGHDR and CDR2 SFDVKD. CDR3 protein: CATSDVDSYEQYF. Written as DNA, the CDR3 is TGTGCCACCAGTGATGTGGACAGCTACGAGCAGTACTTC.

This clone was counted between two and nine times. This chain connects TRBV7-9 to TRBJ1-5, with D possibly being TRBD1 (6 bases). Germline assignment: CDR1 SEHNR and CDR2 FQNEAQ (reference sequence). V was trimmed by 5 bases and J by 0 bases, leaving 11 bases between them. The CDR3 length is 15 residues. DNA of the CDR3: TGTGCCAGCAGCGGGGGGGCCGATAGCAATCAGCCCCAGCATTTT. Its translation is CASSGGADSNQPQHF.

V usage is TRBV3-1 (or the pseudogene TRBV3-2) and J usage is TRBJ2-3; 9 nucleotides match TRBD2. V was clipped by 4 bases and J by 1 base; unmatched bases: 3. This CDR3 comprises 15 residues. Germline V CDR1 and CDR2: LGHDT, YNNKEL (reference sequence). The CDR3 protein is CASSRGTSRTDTQYF. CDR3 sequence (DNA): TGTGCCAGCAGCCGAGGGACTAGCCGCACAGATACGCAGTATTTT.

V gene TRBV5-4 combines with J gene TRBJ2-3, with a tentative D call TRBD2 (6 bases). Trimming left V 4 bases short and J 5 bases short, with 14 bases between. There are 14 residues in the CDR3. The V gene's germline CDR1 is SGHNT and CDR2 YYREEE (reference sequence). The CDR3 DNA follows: TGTGCCAGCAGCCTCTTGGGGGGTTTAGATACGCAGTATTTT. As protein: CASSLLGGLDTQYF. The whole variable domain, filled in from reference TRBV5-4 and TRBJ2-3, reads ETGVTQSPTHLIKTRGQQVTLRCSSQSGHNTVSWYQQALGQGPQFIFQYYREEENGRGNFPPRFSGLQFPNYSSELNVNALELDDSALYLCASSLLGGLDTQYFGPGTRLTVL.

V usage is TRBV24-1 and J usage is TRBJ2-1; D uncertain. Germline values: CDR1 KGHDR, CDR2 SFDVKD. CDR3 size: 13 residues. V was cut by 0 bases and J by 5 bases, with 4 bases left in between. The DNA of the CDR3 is TGTGCCACCAGTGATTTGCTTCACAATGAGCAGTTCTTC. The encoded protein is CATSDLLHNEQFF.

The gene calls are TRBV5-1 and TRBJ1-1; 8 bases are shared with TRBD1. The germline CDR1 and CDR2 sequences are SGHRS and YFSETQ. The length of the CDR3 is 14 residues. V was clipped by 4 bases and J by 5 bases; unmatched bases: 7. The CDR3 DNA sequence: TGCGCCAGCAGCCCGGACAGGGCGAGTACTGAAGCTTTCTTT. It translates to CASSPDRASTEAFF.

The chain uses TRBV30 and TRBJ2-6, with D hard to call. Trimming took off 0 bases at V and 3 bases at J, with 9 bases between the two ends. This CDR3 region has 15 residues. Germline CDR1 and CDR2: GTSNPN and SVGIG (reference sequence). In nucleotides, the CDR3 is TGTGCCTGGAGTGTACCTGCGTATGGGGCCAACGTCCTGACTTTC. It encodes CAWSVPAYGANVLTF.

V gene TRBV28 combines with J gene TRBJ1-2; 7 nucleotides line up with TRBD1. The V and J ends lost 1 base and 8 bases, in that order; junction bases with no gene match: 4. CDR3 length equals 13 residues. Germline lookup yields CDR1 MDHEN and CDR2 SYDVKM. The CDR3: CASSLSDREGYTF. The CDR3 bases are TGTGCCAGCAGTTTATCCGACAGGGAGGGCTACACCTTC.

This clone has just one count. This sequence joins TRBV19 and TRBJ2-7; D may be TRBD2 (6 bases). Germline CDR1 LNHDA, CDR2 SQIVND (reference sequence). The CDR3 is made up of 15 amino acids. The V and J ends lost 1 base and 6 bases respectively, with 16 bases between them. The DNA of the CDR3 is TGTGCCAGTAGTATAGCGCTTCTTGGGACTCGCGAGCAGTACTTC. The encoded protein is CASSIALLGTREQYF.